The rows below give T cell receptor beta chains drawn from one sample of a study of T cell responses to AZD1222 COVID-19 vaccine. Here immunoSEQ multiplex PCR was the method, and the copy in TCRdb shows in-frame clones only, minus some. This table holds 95,000 to 110,000 clones, approximately 88% found once. Sequenced material: peripheral blood, taken on day 0 of AZD1222 vaccination. The receptors were gathered from an adult in good health. The CDR3 runs from the conserved cysteine through the conserved F or W. The D gene is left open where the match is weak. For some rows the clone size is stated as once, few or many, or as a class when expanded; others skip it.

D gene: TRBD1
V gene: TRBV5-1
J gene: TRBJ2-7
clone size: NA
CDR3 protein: CASSSIQGMTDEQYF
CDR3 DNA: TGCGCCAGCAGCTCCATACAGGGGATGACGGATGAGCAGTACTTC

D gene: NA
V gene: TRBV6-5
J gene: TRBJ2-7
clone size: NA
CDR3 protein: CASSYSDSSYEQYF
CDR3 DNA: TGTGCCAGCAGTTACTCGGACAGCTCCTACGAGCAGTACTTC

D gene: NA
V gene: TRBV7-9
J gene: TRBJ2-2
clone size: NA
CDR3 protein: CASSPGLTGPRGGTGELFF
CDR3 DNA: TGTGCCAGCAGCCCGGGGTTAACGGGCCCGCGGGGTGGTACCGGGGAGCTGTTTTTT

D gene: NA
V gene: TRBV28
J gene: TRBJ1-5
clone size: NA
CDR3 protein: CASSQSLGSGQPQHF
CDR3 DNA: TGTGCCAGCAGCCAAAGTTTGGGATCTGGACAGCCCCAGCATTTT

D gene: TRBD1
V gene: TRBV6-4
J gene: TRBJ1-2
clone size: once
CDR3 protein: CASSDSADGTGHYGYTF
CDR3 DNA: TGTGCCAGCAGTGACTCTGCCGACGGGACAGGGCACTATGGCTACACCTTC

D gene: TRBD1
V gene: TRBV5-8
J gene: TRBJ1-2
clone size: NA
CDR3 protein: CASSTYRGIGGYTF
CDR3 DNA: TGTGCCAGCAGCACATACAGGGGAATCGGTGGCTACACCTTC

D gene: NA
V gene: TRBV29-1
J gene: TRBJ2-1
clone size: NA
CDR3 protein: CSVNFSNEQFF
CDR3 DNA: TGCAGCGTTAACTTTTCGAATGAGCAGTTCTTC

D gene: NA
V gene: TRBV4-3
J gene: TRBJ2-1
clone size: NA
CDR3 protein: CASSQVLGRSFGDEQFF
CDR3 DNA: TGCGCCAGCAGCCAAGTCCTGGGACGGTCCTTCGGAGATGAGCAGTTCTTC

D gene: NA
V gene: TRBV6-2/TRBV6-3
J gene: TRBJ2-2
clone size: NA
CDR3 protein: CASSPHGGSGELFF
CDR3 DNA: TGTGCCAGCAGTCCCCATGGGGGAAGCGGGGAGCTGTTTTTT

D gene: NA
V gene: TRBV7-2
J gene: TRBJ2-7
clone size: NA
CDR3 protein: CASSSHYEQYF
CDR3 DNA: TGTGCCAGCAGCTCTCATTACGAGCAGTACTTC

D gene: TRBD1
V gene: TRBV27
J gene: TRBJ2-4
clone size: NA
CDR3 protein: CASSTRQGIAKNIQYF
CDR3 DNA: TGTGCCAGCAGTACCCGACAGGGGATAGCCAAAAACATTCAGTACTTC

D gene: TRBD1
V gene: TRBV6-4
J gene: TRBJ2-3
clone size: NA
CDR3 protein: CASRQGTPTDTQYF
CDR3 DNA: TGTGCCAGCAGACAGGGGACCCCTACAGATACGCAGTATTTT

D gene: NA
V gene: TRBV19
J gene: TRBJ1-5
clone size: NA
CDR3 protein: CASHNLGRSNQPQHF
CDR3 DNA: TGTGCCAGCCATAACCTCGGCAGGAGCAATCAGCCCCAGCATTTT

D gene: NA
V gene: TRBV28
J gene: TRBJ1-3
clone size: once
CDR3 protein: CASSLYPARSGNTIYF
CDR3 DNA: TGTGCCAGCAGTTTATACCCAGCTCGCTCTGGAAACACCATATATTTT

D gene: NA
V gene: TRBV7-2
J gene: TRBJ2-3
clone size: once
CDR3 protein: CAGTRGRDSDTQYF
CDR3 DNA: TGTGCCGGGACACGGGGGCGCGACTCAGATACGCAGTATTTT

D gene: NA
V gene: TRBV6-2/TRBV6-3
J gene: TRBJ1-2
clone size: NA
CDR3 protein: CASSYDEGVDYGYTF
CDR3 DNA: TGTGCCAGCAGTTACGACGAGGGGGTGGACTATGGCTACACCTTC

D gene: TRBD1
V gene: TRBV15
J gene: TRBJ2-2
clone size: NA
CDR3 protein: CATCRGQGSTGELFF
CDR3 DNA: TGTGCCACCTGCAGGGGACAGGGATCTACCGGGGAGCTGTTTTTT

D gene: NA
V gene: TRBV19
J gene: TRBJ2-7
clone size: NA
CDR3 protein: CASSSEIEPPYYEQYF
CDR3 DNA: TGTGCCAGTAGTAGCGAAATCGAGCCCCCCTACTACGAGCAGTACTTC

D gene: NA
V gene: TRBV28
J gene: TRBJ2-3
clone size: NA
CDR3 protein: CASSLLREPQYF
CDR3 DNA: TGTGCCAGCAGTTTACTACGGGAGCCGCAGTATTTT

D gene: NA
V gene: TRBV11-2
J gene: TRBJ2-3
clone size: NA
CDR3 protein: CASSFELTDTQYF
CDR3 DNA: TGTGCCAGCAGCTTCGAACTGACAGATACGCAGTATTTT